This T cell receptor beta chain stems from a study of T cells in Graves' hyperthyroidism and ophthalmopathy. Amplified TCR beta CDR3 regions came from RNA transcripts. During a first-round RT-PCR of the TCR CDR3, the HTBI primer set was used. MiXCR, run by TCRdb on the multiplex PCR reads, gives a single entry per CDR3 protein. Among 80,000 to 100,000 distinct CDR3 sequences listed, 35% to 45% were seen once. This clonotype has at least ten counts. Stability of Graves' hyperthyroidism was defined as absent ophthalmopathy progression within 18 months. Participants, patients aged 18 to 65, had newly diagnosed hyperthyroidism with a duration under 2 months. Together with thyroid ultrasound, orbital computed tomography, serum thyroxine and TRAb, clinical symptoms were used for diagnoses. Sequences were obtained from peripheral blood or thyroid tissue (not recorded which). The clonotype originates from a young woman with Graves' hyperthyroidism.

The CDR3 here is CASSYRTAGETQYF. As DNA, the CDR3 is TGTGCCAGCAGTTACAGGACGGCAGGAGAGACCCAGTACTTC. The chain carries TRBV6-5 and TRBJ2-5; D remains ambiguous. The V end lost 2 bases, the J end lost 4 bases, and 11 bases lay between the germline ends. This CDR3 contains 14 residues. The V gene's germline CDR1 is MNHEY and CDR2 SVGAGI.